The entry below gives a single T cell receptor beta chain sequence along with its context. Its antigen is currently unknown. Measured with immunoSEQ multiplex PCR; TCRdb has only the in-frame clones, and not every one. The sample yields tens of thousands of clones, approximately 80% seen once. The data are from a study of OX40 agonist ivuxolimab in advanced cancers. As for the study in general: Those enrolled were 80% to 85% male, with a mean age of about 66 years and ages from 23 to 79. Study observations and caveats: With doses of 0.1-3.0 mg/kg, partial responders showed among the lowest clonal expansion.

CDR3 length: 15 residues. Germline values: CDR1 SGHAT, CDR2 FQNNGV. This chain links TRBV11-2 with TRBJ2-5, with D uncertain. TRBJ2-7 matches the DNA end more closely, so the J call is doubtful. The material sequenced was CD4+ or CD8+ T cells sorted from blood, taken in a trial of the OX40 agonist ivuxolimab. The sequence came from an adult with an advanced solid tumor such as melanoma, head and neck, liver or kidney cancer. CDR3 sequence reads: CASSLDRARYYEQYF. The CDR3 DNA reads TGTGCCAGCAGCTTAGATCGGGCCAGATACTACGAGCAGTACTTC.